This T cell receptor (beta chain) was found in a study of blood T cell repertoires in COVID-19. The assay was immunoSEQ multiplex PCR, and TCRdb's table has in-frame clones only and misses some. This table holds 300,000 to 450,000 clones, approximately 90% found once. V trimming: 0 bases; J trimming: 8 bases; junction bases outside the gene matches: 2. The germline V gene has CDR1 SGHRS and CDR2 YFSETQ. This CDR3 spans 14 amino acids. Participants had their cohort set by participant-reported clinical history. What was sequenced was PBMCs or T cells enriched from blood (not recorded which). The TCR originated in a woman aged 18-29 years who had recovered from COVID-19. The chain links TRBV5-1 to TRBJ1-6, with 7 positions matching TRBD1. DNA for the CDR3: TGCGCCAGCAGCTTGGACAGGGGAGATTCACCCCTCCACTTT. It specifies CASSLDRGDSPLHF.